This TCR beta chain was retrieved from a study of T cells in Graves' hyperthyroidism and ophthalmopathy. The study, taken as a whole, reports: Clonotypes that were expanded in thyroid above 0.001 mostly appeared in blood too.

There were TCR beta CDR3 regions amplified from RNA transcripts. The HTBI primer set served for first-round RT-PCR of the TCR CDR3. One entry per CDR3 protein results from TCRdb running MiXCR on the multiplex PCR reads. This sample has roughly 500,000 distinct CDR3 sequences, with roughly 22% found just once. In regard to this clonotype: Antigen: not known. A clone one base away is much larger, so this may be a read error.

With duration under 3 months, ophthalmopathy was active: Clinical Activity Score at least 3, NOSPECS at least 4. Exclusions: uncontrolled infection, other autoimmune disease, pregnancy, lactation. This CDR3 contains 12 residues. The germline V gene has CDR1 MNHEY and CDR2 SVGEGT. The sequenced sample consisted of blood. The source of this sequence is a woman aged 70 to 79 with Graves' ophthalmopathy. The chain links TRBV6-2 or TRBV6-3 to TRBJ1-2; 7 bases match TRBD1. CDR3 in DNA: TGTGCCGGCAGTGTGACAGGGTATGGCTACACCTTC. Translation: CAGSVTGYGYTF.